The subject of this entry is one T cell receptor (beta chain). The data stem from a study of blood T cell repertoires in COVID-19. Study-wide context: Acute-phase and convalescent COVID-19 samples originated in the United States, Italy and Spain.

In the original workflow: Estimation of nucleated cell counts relied on the amplification of reference gene primers. Some clones are missing from TCRdb's copy, which holds only in-frame ones; the method was immunoSEQ multiplex PCR. V, J and clone size reflect that table, while D and trimming were determined from the DNA. The sample lists about 140,000 clones, roughly 84% occurring once. Input material: peripheral blood. This clonotype was obtained from a woman aged 55-69 years with acute or convalescent COVID-19.

This CDR3 reads CASSIAVGRSYEQYF. In nucleotides, the CDR3 is TGTGCCAGTAGTATAGCGGTTGGCAGGTCCTACGAGCAGTACTTC. The chain combines TRBV19 with TRBJ2-7; D remains unclear. The CDR3 is 15 residues long. Germline V gene lookup returns CDR1 LNHDA and CDR2 SQIVND (reference sequence). Trimming cost V 1 base and J 1 base, with 11 bases left between them.